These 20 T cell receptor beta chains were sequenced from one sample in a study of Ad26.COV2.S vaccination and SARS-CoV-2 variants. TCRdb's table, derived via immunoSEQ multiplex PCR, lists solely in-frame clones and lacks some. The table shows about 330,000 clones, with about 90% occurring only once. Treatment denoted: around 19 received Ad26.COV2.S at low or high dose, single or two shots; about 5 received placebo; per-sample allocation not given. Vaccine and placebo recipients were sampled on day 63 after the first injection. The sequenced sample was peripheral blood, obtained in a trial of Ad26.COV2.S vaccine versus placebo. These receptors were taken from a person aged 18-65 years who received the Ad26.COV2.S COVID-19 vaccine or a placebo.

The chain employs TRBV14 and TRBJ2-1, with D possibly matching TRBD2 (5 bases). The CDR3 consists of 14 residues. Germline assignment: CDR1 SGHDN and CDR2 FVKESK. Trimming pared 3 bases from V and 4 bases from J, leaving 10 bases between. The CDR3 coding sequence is TGTGCCAGCAGCCAGGGAGTATTTTACAATGAGCAGTTCTTC. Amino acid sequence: CASSQGVFYNEQFF.

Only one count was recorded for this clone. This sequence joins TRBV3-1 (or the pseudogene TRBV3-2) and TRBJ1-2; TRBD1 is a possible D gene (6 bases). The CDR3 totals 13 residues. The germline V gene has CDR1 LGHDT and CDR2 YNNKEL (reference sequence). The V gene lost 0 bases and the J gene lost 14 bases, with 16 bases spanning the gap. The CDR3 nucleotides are TGTGCCAGCAGCCAAGAAATTGGGACACGGGTAACCTTC. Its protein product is CASSQEIGTRVTF.

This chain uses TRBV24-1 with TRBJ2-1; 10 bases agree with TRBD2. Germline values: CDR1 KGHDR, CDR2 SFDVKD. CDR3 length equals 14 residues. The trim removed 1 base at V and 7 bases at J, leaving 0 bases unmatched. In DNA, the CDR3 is TGTGCCACCAGTGATTTAGCGGGGGGGAATGAGCAGTTCTTC. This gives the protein CATSDLAGGNEQFF.

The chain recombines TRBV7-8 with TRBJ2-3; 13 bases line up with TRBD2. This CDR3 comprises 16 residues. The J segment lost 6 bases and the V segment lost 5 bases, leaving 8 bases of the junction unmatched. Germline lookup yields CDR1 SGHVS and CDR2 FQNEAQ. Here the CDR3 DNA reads TGTGCCAGCAGCATGACTAGCGGGGGGTTGGCGGATACGCAGTATTTT. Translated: CASSMTSGGLADTQYF.

CDR3 region: CASSYGTGVTEAFF. In DNA form, the CDR3 reads TGTGCCAGCAGTTACGGGACAGGGGTCACTGAAGCTTTCTTT. The chain employs TRBV27 and TRBJ1-1; 10 nucleotides agree with TRBD1. Per germline, CDR1 MNHEY and CDR2 SMNVEV (reference sequence). With V trimmed by 4 bases and J by 4 bases, 3 bases remained unmatched. There are 14 residues in the CDR3.

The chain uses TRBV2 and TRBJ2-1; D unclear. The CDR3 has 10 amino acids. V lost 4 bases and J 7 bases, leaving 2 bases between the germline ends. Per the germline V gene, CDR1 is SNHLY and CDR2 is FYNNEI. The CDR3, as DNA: TGTGCCAGCAGTGGGAATGAGCAGTTCTTC. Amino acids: CASSGNEQFF.

CDR3 DNA: TGTGCCAGCACCGGCCTGGGCGGGACAGAGAACACTGAAGCTTTCTTT. It specifies CASTGLGGTENTEAFF. The J gene is TRBJ1-1, the V gene TRBV7-9; 7 bases agree with TRBD1. In germline, CDR1 is SEHNR, CDR2 FQNEAQ (reference sequence). With 7 bases clipped from V and 1 base from J, the junction kept 12 bases outside the gene matches. The CDR3 totals 16 residues.

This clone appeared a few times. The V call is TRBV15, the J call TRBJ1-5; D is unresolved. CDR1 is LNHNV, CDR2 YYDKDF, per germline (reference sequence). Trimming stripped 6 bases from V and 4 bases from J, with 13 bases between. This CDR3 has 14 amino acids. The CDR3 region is CATRNNSMNQPQHF. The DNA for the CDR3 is TGTGCCACCAGAAATAACTCTATGAATCAGCCCCAGCATTTT.

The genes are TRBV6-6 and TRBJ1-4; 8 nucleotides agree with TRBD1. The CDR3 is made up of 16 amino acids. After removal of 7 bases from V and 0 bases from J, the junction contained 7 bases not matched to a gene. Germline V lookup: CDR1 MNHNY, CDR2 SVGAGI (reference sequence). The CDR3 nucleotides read TGTGCCAGCAATAGACAGGGGACTTCAACTAATGAAAAACTGTTTTTT. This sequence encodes CASNRQGTSTNEKLFF.

CDR3 nucleotides: TGTGCCAGTTCGGACAGGGGCGACGGCTACACCTTC. It codes for CASSDRGDGYTF. The chain recombines TRBV27 with TRBJ1-2; the match to TRBD1 covers 9 bases. This CDR3 region has 12 residues. Germline CDR1 and CDR2: MNHEY and SMNVEV (reference sequence). Trimming removed 9 bases from V and 8 bases from J; junction bases left unmatched: 7.

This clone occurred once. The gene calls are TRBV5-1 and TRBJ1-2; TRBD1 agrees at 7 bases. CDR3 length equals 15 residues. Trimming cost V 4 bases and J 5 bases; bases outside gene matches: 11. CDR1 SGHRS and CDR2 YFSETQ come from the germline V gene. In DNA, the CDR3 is TGCGCCAGCAGCCCTGGACAGGTACGTAGTTATGGCTACACCTTC. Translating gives CASSPGQVRSYGYTF.

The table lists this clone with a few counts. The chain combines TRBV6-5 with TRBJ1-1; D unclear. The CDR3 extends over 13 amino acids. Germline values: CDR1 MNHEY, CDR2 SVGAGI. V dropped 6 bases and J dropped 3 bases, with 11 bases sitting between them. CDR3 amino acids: CASRGWRDTEAFF. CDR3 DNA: TGTGCCAGCAGGGGGTGGAGGGACACTGAAGCTTTCTTT.

CDR3 in DNA: TGTGCCAGTAGTACCCACGGGGAGCGGGGGACATACGAGCAGTACTTC. This translates into CASSTHGERGTYEQYF. The gene calls are TRBV19 and TRBJ2-7; the match to TRBD2 covers 8 bases. The V and J ends lost 4 bases and 4 bases, in that order; junction bases with no gene match: 12. There are 16 residues in the CDR3. Germline values: CDR1 LNHDA, CDR2 SQIVND (reference sequence).

This CDR3 reads CASSQDLAGGPRYNEQFF. The CDR3 nucleotides read TGCGCCAGCAGCCAAGATTTAGCGGGAGGGCCGAGGTACAATGAGCAGTTCTTC. V is TRBV4-3 and J is TRBJ2-1, with TRBD2 matching over 11 bases. This CDR3 is built from 18 residues. V was clipped by 0 bases and J by 4 bases; unmatched bases: 8. CDR1 is LGHNA and CDR2 is YSLEER in the germline V gene.

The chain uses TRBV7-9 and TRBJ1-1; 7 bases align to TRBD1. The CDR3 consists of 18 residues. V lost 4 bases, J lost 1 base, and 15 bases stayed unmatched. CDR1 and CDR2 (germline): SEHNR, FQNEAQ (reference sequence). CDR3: CASSSTRDRGRGNTEAFF. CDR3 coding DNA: TGTGCCAGCAGCTCGACCCGGGACAGAGGGCGGGGGAACACTGAAGCTTTCTTT.

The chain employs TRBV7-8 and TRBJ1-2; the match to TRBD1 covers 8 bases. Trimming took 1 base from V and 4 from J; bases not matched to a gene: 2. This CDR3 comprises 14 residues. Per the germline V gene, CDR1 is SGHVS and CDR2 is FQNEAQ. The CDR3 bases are TGTGCCAGCAGCTTAGGGGACAGGCCCTATGGCTACACCTTC. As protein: CASSLGDRPYGYTF.

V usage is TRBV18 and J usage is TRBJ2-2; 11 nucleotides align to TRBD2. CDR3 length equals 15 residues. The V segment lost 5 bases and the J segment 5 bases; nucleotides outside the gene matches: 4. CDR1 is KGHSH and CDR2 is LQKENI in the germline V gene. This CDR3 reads CASSILAGETGELFF. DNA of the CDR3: TGTGCCAGCTCAATACTAGCGGGAGAAACCGGGGAGCTGTTTTTT.

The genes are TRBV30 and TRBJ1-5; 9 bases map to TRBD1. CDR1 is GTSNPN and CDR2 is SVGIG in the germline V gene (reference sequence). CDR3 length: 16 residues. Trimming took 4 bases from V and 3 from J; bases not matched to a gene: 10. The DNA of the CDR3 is TGTGCCTGGAAAAGGGCCCGGGACAGGGTCAATCAGCCCCAGCATTTT. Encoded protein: CAWKRARDRVNQPQHF.

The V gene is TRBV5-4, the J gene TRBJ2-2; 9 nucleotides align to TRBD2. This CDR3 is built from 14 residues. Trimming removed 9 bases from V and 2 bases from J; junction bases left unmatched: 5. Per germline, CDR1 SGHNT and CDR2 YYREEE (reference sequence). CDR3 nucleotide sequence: TGTGCCACTCAAGCGGGAGGTAACACCGGGGAGCTGTTTTTT. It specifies CATQAGGNTGELFF.

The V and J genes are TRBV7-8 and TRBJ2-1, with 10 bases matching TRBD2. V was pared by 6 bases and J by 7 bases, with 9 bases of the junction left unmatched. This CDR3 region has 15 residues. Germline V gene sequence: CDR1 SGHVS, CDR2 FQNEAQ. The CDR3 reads CASSLSAGGWNEQFF. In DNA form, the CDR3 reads TGTGCCAGCAGTCTTTCAGCGGGGGGGTGGAATGAGCAGTTCTTC.